This is a list of T cell receptor beta chains from one sample in a study of blood T cell repertoires in COVID-19. Here immunoSEQ multiplex PCR was the method, and the copy in TCRdb shows in-frame clones only, minus some. The table lists roughly 60,000 clones, 65% to 90% of them singletons. The specimen sequenced was peripheral blood. These receptor sequences come from a woman aged 55-70 years with acute or convalescent COVID-19. The CDR3 runs from the conserved cysteine through the conserved F or W. A D gene is named only where the DNA matches it firmly. For some rows the clone size is stated as once, few or many, or as a class when expanded; others skip it.

j_call: TRBJ1-6; d_call: .; clone_size: .; v_call: TRBV5-1; cdr3_length: 18; cdr3_aa: CASSLEDRKSSYNSPLHF; cdr3_nt: TGCGCCAGCAGCTTGGAGGACAGAAAAAGCTCCTATAATTCACCCCTCCACTTT
j_call: TRBJ2-5; d_call: .; clone_size: .; v_call: TRBV30; cdr3_length: 16; cdr3_aa: CAWSVLAGDFQETQYF; cdr3_nt: TGTGCCTGGAGTGTACTAGCCGGAGACTTTCAAGAGACCCAGTACTTC
j_call: TRBJ2-5; d_call: .; clone_size: .; v_call: TRBV6-1; cdr3_length: 14; cdr3_aa: CASSEAGSSGTQYF; cdr3_nt: TGTGCCAGCAGTGAAGCGGGCAGTTCTGGGACCCAGTACTTC
j_call: TRBJ2-3; d_call: .; clone_size: .; v_call: TRBV6-1; cdr3_length: 12; cdr3_aa: CASSPGTDTQYF; cdr3_nt: TGTGCCAGCAGTCCAGGGACAGATACGCAGTATTTT
j_call: TRBJ2-4; d_call: .; clone_size: .; v_call: TRBV4-1; cdr3_length: 16; cdr3_aa: CASSPLGVGAGNIQYF; cdr3_nt: TGCGCCAGCAGCCCCCTGGGGGTGGGGGCGGGTAACATTCAGTACTTC
j_call: TRBJ1-2; d_call: TRBD1; clone_size: .; v_call: TRBV3-1/TRBV3-2; cdr3_length: 14; cdr3_aa: CASSLGQANYGYTF; cdr3_nt: TGTGCCAGCAGCCTTGGACAGGCAAACTATGGCTACACCTTC
j_call: TRBJ2-1; d_call: .; clone_size: .; v_call: TRBV24-1; cdr3_length: 14; cdr3_aa: CATSEQGRNNEQFF; cdr3_nt: TGTGCCACCAGTGAACAGGGAAGAAACAATGAGCAGTTCTTC
j_call: TRBJ2-7; d_call: .; clone_size: .; v_call: TRBV27; cdr3_length: 15; cdr3_aa: CASRHSRDNSYEQYF; cdr3_nt: TGTGCCAGCAGACATTCCCGGGACAATTCCTACGAGCAGTACTTC
j_call: TRBJ2-2; d_call: .; clone_size: .; v_call: TRBV9; cdr3_length: 15; cdr3_aa: CASSVKAGFTGELFF; cdr3_nt: TGTGCCAGCAGCGTAAAGGCAGGGTTCACCGGGGAGCTGTTTTTT
j_call: TRBJ1-5; d_call: .; clone_size: .; v_call: TRBV5-1; cdr3_length: 15; cdr3_aa: CASSANTDRGQPQHF; cdr3_nt: TGCGCCAGCAGCGCCAACACGGATCGAGGTCAGCCCCAGCATTTT
j_call: TRBJ1-5; d_call: TRBD1; clone_size: once; v_call: TRBV6-5; cdr3_length: 14; cdr3_aa: CASSFHPRDSLLHF; cdr3_nt: TGTGCCAGCAGTTTCCACCCGAGGGACAGTTTATTGCATTTT
j_call: TRBJ1-1; d_call: .; clone_size: .; v_call: TRBV9; cdr3_length: 15; cdr3_aa: CASSHGGSANTEAFF; cdr3_nt: TGTGCCAGCAGCCACGGGGGGTCAGCGAACACTGAAGCTTTCTTT
j_call: TRBJ2-7; d_call: .; clone_size: .; v_call: TRBV2; cdr3_length: 14; cdr3_aa: CASSPGAPSYEQYF; cdr3_nt: TGTGCCAGCAGCCCGGGAGCCCCCTCCTACGAGCAGTACTTC
j_call: TRBJ2-3; d_call: TRBD1; clone_size: .; v_call: TRBV2; cdr3_length: 16; cdr3_aa: CASSEARTGDTDTQYF; cdr3_nt: TGTGCCAGCAGTGAAGCGCGCACAGGGGACACAGATACGCAGTATTTT
j_call: TRBJ2-6; d_call: .; clone_size: few; v_call: TRBV7-3; cdr3_length: 16; cdr3_aa: CASSPTTPSGANVLTF; cdr3_nt: TGTGCCAGCAGCCCGACGACACCCTCTGGGGCCAACGTCCTGACTTTC
j_call: TRBJ2-7; d_call: TRBD1; clone_size: .; v_call: TRBV5-6; cdr3_length: 15; cdr3_aa: CASSLFRQGDYEQYF; cdr3_nt: TGTGCCAGCAGCTTGTTTCGACAGGGAGACTACGAGCAGTACTTC
j_call: TRBJ2-1; d_call: .; clone_size: few; v_call: TRBV9; cdr3_length: 15; cdr3_aa: CASSLRGGEGGEQFF; cdr3_nt: TGTGCCAGCAGCTTACGAGGGGGGGAAGGTGGTGAGCAGTTCTTC
j_call: TRBJ2-3; d_call: .; clone_size: .; v_call: TRBV12-3/TRBV12-4; cdr3_length: 13; cdr3_aa: CASSWGSTDTQYF; cdr3_nt: TGTGCCAGCAGTTGGGGCAGCACAGATACGCAGTATTTT
j_call: TRBJ2-5; d_call: TRBD2; clone_size: once; v_call: TRBV14; cdr3_length: 16; cdr3_aa: CASSQDPGGPQETQYF; cdr3_nt: TGTGCCAGCAGCCAAGACCCGGGGGGACCCCAAGAGACCCAGTACTTC
j_call: TRBJ2-1; d_call: TRBD2; clone_size: .; v_call: TRBV7-6; cdr3_length: 15; cdr3_aa: CASSPRLAGSNEQFF; cdr3_nt: TGTGCCAGCAGCCCACGACTAGCGGGGAGCAATGAGCAGTTCTTC